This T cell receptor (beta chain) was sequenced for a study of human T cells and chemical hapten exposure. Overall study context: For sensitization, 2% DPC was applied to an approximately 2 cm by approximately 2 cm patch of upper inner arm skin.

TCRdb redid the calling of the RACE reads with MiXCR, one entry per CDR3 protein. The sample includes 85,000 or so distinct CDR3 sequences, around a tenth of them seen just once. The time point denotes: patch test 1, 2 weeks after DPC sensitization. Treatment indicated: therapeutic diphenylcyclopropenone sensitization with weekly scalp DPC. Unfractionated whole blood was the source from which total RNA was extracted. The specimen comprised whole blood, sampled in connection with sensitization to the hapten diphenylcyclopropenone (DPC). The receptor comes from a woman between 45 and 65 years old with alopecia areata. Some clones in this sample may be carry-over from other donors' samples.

The CDR3 is CASSPDRNSPLHF. The CDR3 bases are TGTGCCAGCTCACCGGACAGAAATTCACCCCTCCACTTT. This sequence joins TRBV18 and TRBJ1-6, with a tentative D call TRBD1 (6 bases). The germline CDR1 and CDR2 sequences are KGHSH and LQKENI. Trimming took 3 bases from V and 7 from J, leaving 7 bases between them. The CDR3 is 13 residues long.